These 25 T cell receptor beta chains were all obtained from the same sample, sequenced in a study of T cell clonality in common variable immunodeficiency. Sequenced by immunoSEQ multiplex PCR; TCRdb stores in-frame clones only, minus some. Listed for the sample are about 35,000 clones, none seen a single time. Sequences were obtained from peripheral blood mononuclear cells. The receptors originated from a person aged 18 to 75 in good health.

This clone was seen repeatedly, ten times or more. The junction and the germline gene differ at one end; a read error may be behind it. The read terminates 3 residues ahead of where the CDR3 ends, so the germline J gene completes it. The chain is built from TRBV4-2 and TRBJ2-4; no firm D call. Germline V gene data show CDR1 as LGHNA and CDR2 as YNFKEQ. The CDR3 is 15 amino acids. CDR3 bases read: TGCGCCAGCAGCCAAGTCTACAGCCGGCAAAACATT. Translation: CASSQVYSRQNI. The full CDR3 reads CASSQVYSRQNIQYF.

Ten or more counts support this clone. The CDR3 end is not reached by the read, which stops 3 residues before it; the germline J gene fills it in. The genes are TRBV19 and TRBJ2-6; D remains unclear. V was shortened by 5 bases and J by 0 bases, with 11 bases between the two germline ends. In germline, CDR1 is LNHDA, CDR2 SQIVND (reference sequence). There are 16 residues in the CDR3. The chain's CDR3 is CASSFGRSSGANVLTF. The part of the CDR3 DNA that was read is TGTGCCAGTAGTTTTGGCAGGAGCTCTGGGGCCAACGTC.

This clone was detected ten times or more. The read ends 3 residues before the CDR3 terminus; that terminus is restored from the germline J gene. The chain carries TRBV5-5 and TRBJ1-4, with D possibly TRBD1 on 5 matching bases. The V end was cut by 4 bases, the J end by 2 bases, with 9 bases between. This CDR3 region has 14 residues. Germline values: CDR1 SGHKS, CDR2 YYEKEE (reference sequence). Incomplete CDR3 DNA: TGTGCCAGCAGCCCGACAGTTACTAATGAAAAA. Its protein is CASSPTVTNEK. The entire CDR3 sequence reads CASSPTVTNEKLFF.

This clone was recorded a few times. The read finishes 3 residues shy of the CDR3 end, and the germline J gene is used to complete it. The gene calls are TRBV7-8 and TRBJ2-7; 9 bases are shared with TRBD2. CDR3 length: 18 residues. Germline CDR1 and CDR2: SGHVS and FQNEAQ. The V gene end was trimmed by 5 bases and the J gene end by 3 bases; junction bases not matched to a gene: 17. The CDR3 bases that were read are TGTGCCAGCAGCCTCGCGGGGGGGGGTGACAGGTTCCGCTACGAG. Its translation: CASSLAGGGDRFRYE. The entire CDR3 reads CASSLAGGGDRFRYEQYF.

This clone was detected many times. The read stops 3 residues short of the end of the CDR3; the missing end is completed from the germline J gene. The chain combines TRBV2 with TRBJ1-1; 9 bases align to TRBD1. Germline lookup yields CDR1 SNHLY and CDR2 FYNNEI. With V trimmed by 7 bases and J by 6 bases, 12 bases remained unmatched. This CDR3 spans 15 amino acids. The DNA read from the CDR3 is TGTGCCAGCACCCTTCCCGGACAGGGGTTCCCTGAA. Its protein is CASTLPGQGFPE. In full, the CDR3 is CASTLPGQGFPEAFF.

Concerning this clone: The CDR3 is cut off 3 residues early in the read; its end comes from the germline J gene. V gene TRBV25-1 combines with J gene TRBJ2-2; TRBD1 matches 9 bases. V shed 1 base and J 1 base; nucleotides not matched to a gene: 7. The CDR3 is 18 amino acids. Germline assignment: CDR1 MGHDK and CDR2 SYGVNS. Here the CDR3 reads CASSEWGTGRGNTGELFF. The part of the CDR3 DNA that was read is TGTGCCAGCAGTGAATGGGGGACAGGGCGAGGGAACACCGGGGAG.

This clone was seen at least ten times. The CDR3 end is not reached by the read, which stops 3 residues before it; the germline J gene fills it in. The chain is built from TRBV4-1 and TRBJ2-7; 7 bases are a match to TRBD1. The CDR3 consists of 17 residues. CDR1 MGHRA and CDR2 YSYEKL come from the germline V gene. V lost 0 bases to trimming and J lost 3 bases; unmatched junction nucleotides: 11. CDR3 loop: CASSQDAETGMYYEQYF. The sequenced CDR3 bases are TGCGCCAGCAGCCAAGATGCGGAGACAGGGATGTACTACGAG.

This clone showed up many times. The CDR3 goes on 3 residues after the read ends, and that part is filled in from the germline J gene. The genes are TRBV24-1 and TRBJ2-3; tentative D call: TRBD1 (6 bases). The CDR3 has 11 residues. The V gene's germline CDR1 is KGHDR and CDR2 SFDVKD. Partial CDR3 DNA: TGTGCCACCAGTGACGGGACAACG. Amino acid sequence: CATSDGTT. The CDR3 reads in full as CATSDGTTQYF.

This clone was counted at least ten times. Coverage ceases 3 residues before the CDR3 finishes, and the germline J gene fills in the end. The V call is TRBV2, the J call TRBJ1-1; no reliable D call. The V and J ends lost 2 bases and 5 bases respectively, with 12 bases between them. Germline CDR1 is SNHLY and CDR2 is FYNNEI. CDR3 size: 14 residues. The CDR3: CASSEYTVITEAFF. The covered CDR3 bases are TGTGCCAGCAGTGAATATACGGTGATTACTGAA.

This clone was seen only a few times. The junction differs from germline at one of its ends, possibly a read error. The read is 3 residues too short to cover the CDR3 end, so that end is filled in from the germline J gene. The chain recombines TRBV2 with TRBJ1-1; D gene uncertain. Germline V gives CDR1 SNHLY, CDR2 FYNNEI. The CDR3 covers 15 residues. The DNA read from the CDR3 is TGTGCCAGCAGTGACAACCCAACAGTGAACATTGAA. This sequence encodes CASSDNPTVNIE. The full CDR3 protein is CASSDNPTVNIEAFF.

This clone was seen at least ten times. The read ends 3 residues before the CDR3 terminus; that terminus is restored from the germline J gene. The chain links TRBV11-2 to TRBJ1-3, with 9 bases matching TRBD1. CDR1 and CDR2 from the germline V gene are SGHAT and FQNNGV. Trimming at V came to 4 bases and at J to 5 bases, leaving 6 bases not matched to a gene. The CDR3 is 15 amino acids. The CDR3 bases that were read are TGTGCCAGCAGCTCGGGACAGGGAGTAAGAAACACC. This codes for CASSSGQGVRNT. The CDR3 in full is CASSSGQGVRNTIYF.

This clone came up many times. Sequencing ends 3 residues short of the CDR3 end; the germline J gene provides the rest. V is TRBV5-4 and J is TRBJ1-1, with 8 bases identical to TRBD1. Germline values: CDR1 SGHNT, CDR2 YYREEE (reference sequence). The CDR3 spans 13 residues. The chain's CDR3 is CASSQDRTGRAFF. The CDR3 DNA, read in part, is TGTGCCAGCAGCCAGGATCGGACAGGGCGG.

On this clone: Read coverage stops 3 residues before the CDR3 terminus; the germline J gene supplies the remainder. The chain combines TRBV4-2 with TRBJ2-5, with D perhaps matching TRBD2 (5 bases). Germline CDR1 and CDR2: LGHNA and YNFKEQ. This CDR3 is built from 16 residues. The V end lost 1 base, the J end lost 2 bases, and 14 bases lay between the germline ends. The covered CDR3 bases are TGTGCCAGCAGCCAAGGAAGCTGGAGAGGGCAAGAGACC. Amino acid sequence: CASSQGSWRGQET. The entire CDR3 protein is CASSQGSWRGQETQYF.

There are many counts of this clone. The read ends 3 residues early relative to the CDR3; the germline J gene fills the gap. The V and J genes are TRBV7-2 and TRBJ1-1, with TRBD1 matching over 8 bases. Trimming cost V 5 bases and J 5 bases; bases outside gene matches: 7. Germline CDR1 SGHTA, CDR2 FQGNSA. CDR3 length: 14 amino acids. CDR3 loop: CASSITGGVTEAFF. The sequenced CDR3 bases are TGTGCCAGCAGCATTACAGGGGGTGTGACTGAA.

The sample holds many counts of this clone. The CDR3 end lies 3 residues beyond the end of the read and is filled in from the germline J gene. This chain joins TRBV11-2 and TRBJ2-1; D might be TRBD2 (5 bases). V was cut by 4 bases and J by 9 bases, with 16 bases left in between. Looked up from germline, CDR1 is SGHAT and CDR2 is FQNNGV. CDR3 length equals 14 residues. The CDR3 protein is CASSSFTSLGEQFF. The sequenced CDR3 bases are TGTGCCAGCAGCTCCTTCACTAGTTTAGGTGAG.

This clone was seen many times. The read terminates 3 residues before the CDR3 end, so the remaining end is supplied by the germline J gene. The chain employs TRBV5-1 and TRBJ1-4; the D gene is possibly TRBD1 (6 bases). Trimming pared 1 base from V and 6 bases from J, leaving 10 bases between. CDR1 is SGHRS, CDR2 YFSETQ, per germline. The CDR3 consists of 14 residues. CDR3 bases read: TGCGCCAGCAGCTTGACACGGACAGATGAAAAA. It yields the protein CASSLTRTDEK. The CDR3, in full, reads CASSLTRTDEKLFF.

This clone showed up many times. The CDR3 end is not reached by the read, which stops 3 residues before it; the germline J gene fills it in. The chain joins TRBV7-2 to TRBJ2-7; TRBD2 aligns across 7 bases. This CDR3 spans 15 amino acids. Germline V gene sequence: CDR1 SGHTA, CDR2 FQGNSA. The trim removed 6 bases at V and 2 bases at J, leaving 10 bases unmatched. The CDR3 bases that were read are TGTGCCAGCAGAGCGGGACTTCTCCCCACCTACGAG. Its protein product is CASRAGLLPTYE. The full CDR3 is CASRAGLLPTYEQYF.

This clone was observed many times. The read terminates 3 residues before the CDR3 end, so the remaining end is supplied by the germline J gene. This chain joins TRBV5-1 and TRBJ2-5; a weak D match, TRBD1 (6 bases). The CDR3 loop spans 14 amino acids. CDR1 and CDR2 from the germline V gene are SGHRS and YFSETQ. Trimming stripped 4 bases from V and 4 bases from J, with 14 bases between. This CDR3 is CASSGGQLGETQYF. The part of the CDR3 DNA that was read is TGCGCCAGCAGCGGGGGACAACTCGGAGAGACC. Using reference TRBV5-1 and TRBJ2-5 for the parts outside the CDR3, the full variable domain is KAGVTQTPRYLIKTRGQQVTLSCSPISGHRSVSWYQQTPGQGLQFLFEYFSETQRNKGNFPGRFSGRQFSNSRSEMNVSTLELGDSALYLCASSGGQLGETQYFGPGTRLLVL.

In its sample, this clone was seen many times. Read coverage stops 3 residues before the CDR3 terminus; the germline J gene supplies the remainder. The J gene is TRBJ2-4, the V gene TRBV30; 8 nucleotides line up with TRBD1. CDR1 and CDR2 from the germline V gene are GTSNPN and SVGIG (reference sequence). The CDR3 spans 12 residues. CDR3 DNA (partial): TGTGCCTGGAGTTCAGGGGGCAGTGGT. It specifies CAWSSGGSG. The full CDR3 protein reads CAWSSGGSGQYF.

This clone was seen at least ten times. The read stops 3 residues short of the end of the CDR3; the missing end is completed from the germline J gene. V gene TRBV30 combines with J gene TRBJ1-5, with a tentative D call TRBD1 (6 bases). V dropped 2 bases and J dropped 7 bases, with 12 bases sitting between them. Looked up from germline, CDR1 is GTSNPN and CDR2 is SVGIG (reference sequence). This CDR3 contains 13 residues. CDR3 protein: CAWSTGGTQPQHF. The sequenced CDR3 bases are TGTGCCTGGAGTACGGGGGGCACGCAGCCC.

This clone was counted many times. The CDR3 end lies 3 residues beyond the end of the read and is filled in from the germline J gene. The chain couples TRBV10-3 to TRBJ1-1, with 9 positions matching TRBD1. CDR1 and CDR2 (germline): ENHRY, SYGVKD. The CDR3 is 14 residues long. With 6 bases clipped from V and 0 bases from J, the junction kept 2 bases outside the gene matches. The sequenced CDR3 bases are TGTGCCATCAGCCGACAGGGGGTGAACACTGAA. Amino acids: CAISRQGVNTE. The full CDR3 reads CAISRQGVNTEAFF.

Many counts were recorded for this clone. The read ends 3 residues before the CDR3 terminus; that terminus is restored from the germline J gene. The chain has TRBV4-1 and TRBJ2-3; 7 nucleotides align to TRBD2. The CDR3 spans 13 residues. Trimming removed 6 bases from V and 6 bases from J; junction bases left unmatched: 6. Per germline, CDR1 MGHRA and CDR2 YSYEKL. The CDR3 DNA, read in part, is TGCGCCAGCAGAGAGCGGGGTTCGGATACG. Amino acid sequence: CASRERGSDT. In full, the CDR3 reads CASRERGSDTQYF.

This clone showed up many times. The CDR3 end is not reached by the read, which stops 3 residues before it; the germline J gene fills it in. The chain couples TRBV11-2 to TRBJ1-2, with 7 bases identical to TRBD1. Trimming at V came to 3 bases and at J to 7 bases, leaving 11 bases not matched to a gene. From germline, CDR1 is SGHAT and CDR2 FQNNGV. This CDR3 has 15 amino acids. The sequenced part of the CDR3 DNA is TGTGCCAGCAGCTTTTTCGGACAGGCCGCTGCTGGC. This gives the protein CASSFFGQAAAG. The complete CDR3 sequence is CASSFFGQAAAGYTF.

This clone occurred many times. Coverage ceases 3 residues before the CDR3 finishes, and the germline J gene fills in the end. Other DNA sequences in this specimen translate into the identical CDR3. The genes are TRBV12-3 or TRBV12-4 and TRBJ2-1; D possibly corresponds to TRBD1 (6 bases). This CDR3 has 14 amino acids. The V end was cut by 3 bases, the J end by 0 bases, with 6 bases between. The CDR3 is CASSLGASYNEQFF. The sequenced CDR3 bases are TGTGCCAGCAGTTTGGGGGCCTCCTACAATGAG.

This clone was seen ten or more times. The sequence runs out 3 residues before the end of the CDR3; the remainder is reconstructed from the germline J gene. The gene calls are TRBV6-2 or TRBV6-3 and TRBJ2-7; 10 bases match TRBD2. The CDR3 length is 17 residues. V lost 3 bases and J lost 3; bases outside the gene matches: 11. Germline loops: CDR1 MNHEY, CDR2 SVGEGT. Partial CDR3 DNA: TGTGCCAGCAGTTATGCCCAGCGGGAGGGCCGGGGCTACGAG. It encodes CASSYAQREGRGYE. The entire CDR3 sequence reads CASSYAQREGRGYEQYF.